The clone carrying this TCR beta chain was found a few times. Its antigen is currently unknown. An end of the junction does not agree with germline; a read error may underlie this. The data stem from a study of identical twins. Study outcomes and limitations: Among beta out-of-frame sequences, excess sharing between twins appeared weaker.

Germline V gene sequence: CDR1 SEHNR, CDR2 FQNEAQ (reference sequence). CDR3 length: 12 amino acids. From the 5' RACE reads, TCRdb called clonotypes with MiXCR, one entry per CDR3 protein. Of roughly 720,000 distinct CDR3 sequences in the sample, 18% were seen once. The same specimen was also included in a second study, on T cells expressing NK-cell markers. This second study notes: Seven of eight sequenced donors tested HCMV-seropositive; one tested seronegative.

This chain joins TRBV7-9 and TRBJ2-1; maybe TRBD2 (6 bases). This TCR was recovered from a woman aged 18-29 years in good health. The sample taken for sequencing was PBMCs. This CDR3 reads CLEVGGWNEQFF. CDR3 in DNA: TGCTTGGAGGTGGGAGGTTGGAATGAGCAGTTCTTC. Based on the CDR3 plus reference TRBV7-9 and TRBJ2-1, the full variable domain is DTGVSQNPRHKITKRGQNVTFRCDPISEHNRLYWYRQTLGQGPEFLTYFQNEAQLEKSRLLSDRFSAERPKGSFSTLEIQRTEQGDSAMYLCLEVGGWNEQFFGPGTRLTVL.